This is a list of T cell receptor beta chains from one sample in a study of CD8 T cells in ankylosing spondylitis. One entry per CDR3 protein, called by TCRdb with MiXCR from the 5' RACE reads. The profile shows 150,000 to 250,000 distinct CDR3 sequences, around 13% of them singletons. Material: blood, either unsorted or a sorted T cell fraction (not recorded which). The receptors shown here come from a male donor with ankylosing spondylitis or in good health (not recorded which). CDR3s include the opening cysteine and the closing phenylalanine or tryptophan. A D gene is named only where the DNA matches it firmly. Clone size is given for some rows only: seen once, a few or many times, or a class if the clone is expanded.

d_call,v_call,cdr3_length,j_call,clone_size,cdr3_aa,cdr3_nt
NA,TRBV3-1,15,TRBJ1-2,NA,CASSQDPPTAHGYTF,TGTGCCAGCAGCCAAGATCCGCCAACTGCCCATGGCTACACCTTC
NA,TRBV4-1,15,TRBJ1-6,many,CASTGSWRAYSPLHF,TGCGCCAGCACCGGGTCGTGGCGGGCCTATTCACCCCTCCACTTT
TRBD2,TRBV5-1,16,TRBJ2-3,NA,CASSLAGVPITDTQYF,TGCGCCAGCAGCTTAGCGGGGGTCCCGATCACAGATACGCAGTATTTT
NA,TRBV29-1,14,TRBJ1-1,many,CSVEDLDGRTEAFF,TGCAGCGTTGAAGATCTTGACGGAAGAACTGAAGCTTTCTTT
NA,TRBV4-1,12,TRBJ2-1,many,CASSQVHNEQFF,TGCGCCAGCAGCCAAGTTCACAATGAGCAGTTCTTC
NA,TRBV7-2,14,TRBJ2-3,few,CASSLVLTADTQYF,TGTGCCAGCAGCTTAGTTCTAACGGCAGATACGCAGTATTTT
NA,TRBV6-5,14,TRBJ1-3,NA,CASSYVVFGNTIYF,TGTGCCAGCAGTTACGTGGTGTTCGGAAACACCATATATTTT
NA,TRBV10-3,12,TRBJ2-7,NA,CAISGQFYEQYF,TGTGCCATCAGTGGACAGTTCTACGAGCAGTACTTC
NA,TRBV29-1,8,TRBJ1-2,few,CSAEGYTF,TGCAGCGCTGAGGGCTACACCTTC
NA,TRBV19,15,TRBJ1-1,NA,CASIPSHYGNTEAFF,TGTGCCAGTATCCCATCCCATTACGGGAACACTGAAGCTTTCTTT
TRBD1,TRBV5-6,14,TRBJ2-7,NA,CASSHPTGRHEQYF,TGTGCCAGCAGCCACCCGACAGGGCGGCACGAGCAGTACTTC
TRBD1,TRBV5-6,17,TRBJ2-1,NA,CASSSLTGIVGGDEQFF,TGTGCCAGCAGCTCCCTGACAGGGATCGTAGGGGGCGATGAGCAGTTCTTC
TRBD1,TRBV11-2,17,TRBJ2-7,many,CASSPHPPGQGIHEQYF,TGTGCCAGCAGCCCCCACCCCCCAGGACAGGGGATCCACGAGCAGTACTTC
NA,TRBV4-2,17,TRBJ2-3,few,CASSQEVSLSSGDTQYF,TGTGCCAGCAGCCAAGAGGTCTCCCTATCCTCAGGCGATACGCAGTATTTT
NA,TRBV30,13,TRBJ2-5,NA,CAWTGVIQETQYF,TGTGCCTGGACGGGAGTCATACAAGAGACCCAGTACTTC
NA,TRBV4-2,15,TRBJ1-1,NA,CASSPFEGPGTEAFF,TGTGCCAGCAGCCCGTTCGAGGGGCCCGGCACTGAAGCTTTCTTT
NA,TRBV6-1,14,TRBJ1-1,few,CASSDGGVNTEAFF,TGTGCCAGCAGTGACGGGGGGGTGAACACTGAAGCTTTCTTT
NA,TRBV6-1,16,TRBJ1-1,NA,CASSPLEGAGFTEAFF,TGTGCCAGCAGCCCCCTGGAAGGGGCAGGTTTCACTGAAGCTTTCTTT
TRBD1,TRBV18,15,TRBJ2-3,once,CASSPLTGTFPTQYF,TGTGCCAGCTCACCTTTGACAGGGACCTTCCCTACGCAGTATTTT
TRBD2,TRBV10-3,19,TRBJ2-1,many,CAISPGLAGGTAQNNEQFF,TGTGCCATCAGTCCGGGACTAGCGGGAGGTACAGCCCAAAACAATGAGCAGTTCTTC
NA,TRBV11-2,15,TRBJ2-1,few,CASSLGRDGYNEQFF,TGTGCCAGCAGCTTAGGCCGGGACGGATACAATGAGCAGTTCTTC
TRBD1,TRBV29-1,16,TRBJ2-7,NA,CSVEAYRDRDSYEQYF,TGCAGCGTTGAAGCCTACCGGGACAGGGATTCCTACGAGCAGTACTTC
NA,TRBV30,17,TRBJ2-1,few,CAWSVRWGAVPHHEQFF,TGTGCCTGGAGTGTACGATGGGGGGCCGTACCCCACCATGAGCAGTTCTTC
NA,TRBV12-3/TRBV12-4,14,TRBJ2-7,NA,CASSLVTGIYEQYF,TGTGCCAGCAGTTTAGTCACAGGGATCTACGAGCAGTACTTC
NA,TRBV7-9,12,TRBJ2-7,few,CASSFRVEEQYF,TGTGCCAGCAGCTTCAGGGTAGAGGAGCAGTACTTC
NA,TRBV4-1,15,TRBJ2-2,many,CASSQMGQNTGELFF,TGCGCCAGCAGCCAAATGGGACAGAACACCGGGGAGCTGTTTTTT
TRBD1,TRBV5-1,13,TRBJ2-5,NA,CASSPTGQETQYF,TGCGCCAGCAGCCCGACAGGGCAAGAGACCCAGTACTTC
NA,TRBV29-1,17,TRBJ2-1,few,CSAIADAPSYTYNEQFF,TGCAGCGCAATAGCGGACGCGCCTAGCTACACCTACAATGAGCAGTTCTTC
TRBD1,TRBV12-5,17,TRBJ2-2,few,CASGYFAGTAVTGELFF,TGTGCTAGTGGTTACTTCGCCGGGACAGCAGTGACCGGGGAGCTGTTTTTT
NA,TRBV4-1,21,TRBJ2-7,NA,CASSQVIFFVSSGLSTYEQYF,TGCGCCAGCAGCCAAGTTATTTTTTTCGTTTCAAGCGGGCTTAGTACCTACGAGCAGTACTTC
TRBD2,TRBV6-5,15,TRBJ2-1,many,CASSWTSGLYNEQFF,TGTGCCAGCAGTTGGACTAGCGGACTCTACAATGAGCAGTTCTTC
NA,TRBV27,15,TRBJ2-3,few,CASSLDPLPTDTQYF,TGTGCCAGCAGTTTAGACCCCTTACCTACAGATACGCAGTATTTT
NA,TRBV4-2,15,TRBJ1-2,few,CASSQAVLANYGYTF,TGTGCCAGCAGCCAAGCGGTTCTAGCTAACTATGGCTACACCTTC
TRBD1,TRBV7-9,17,TRBJ2-2,NA,CASSPPGTGGNTGELFF,TGTGCCAGCAGCCCACCTGGGACAGGGGGTAACACCGGGGAGCTGTTTTTT
NA,TRBV20-1,14,TRBJ2-7,NA,CSARDQVWEDEQYF,TGCAGTGCTAGAGATCAGGTTTGGGAGGACGAGCAGTACTTC
NA,TRBV3-1,13,TRBJ1-1,few,CASSQDHYTEAFF,TGTGCCAGCAGCCAAGATCACTACACTGAAGCTTTCTTT
NA,TRBV4-1,15,TRBJ1-4,few,CASSQDGETAEKLFF,TGCGCCAGCAGCCAAGATGGGGAGACAGCTGAAAAACTGTTTTTT
NA,TRBV4-1,12,TRBJ2-1,many,CASSHVTDEQFF,TGCGCCAGCAGCCATGTTACCGATGAGCAGTTCTTC
NA,TRBV7-9,14,TRBJ2-5,few,CASSLAYISETQYF,TGTGCCAGCAGCTTAGCATACATATCAGAGACCCAGTACTTC
TRBD1,TRBV12-3/TRBV12-4,17,TRBJ2-6,many,CASSLGQGASGANVLTF,TGTGCCAGCAGTTTAGGACAGGGGGCCTCTGGGGCCAACGTCCTGACTTTC
NA,TRBV12-3/TRBV12-4,12,TRBJ2-2,many,CASSFGSGELFF,TGTGCCAGCAGTTTTGGCTCTGGGGAGCTGTTTTTT
NA,TRBV4-1,14,TRBJ2-1,NA,CASSQENGNNEQFF,TGCGCCAGCAGCCAAGAGAATGGAAACAATGAGCAGTTCTTC
NA,TRBV25-1,21,TRBJ2-2,few,CASSESLMAKATLLYTGELFF,TGTGCCAGCAGTGAATCCCTTATGGCAAAAGCTACCCTATTGTACACCGGGGAGCTGTTTTTT
TRBD2,TRBV7-8,16,TRBJ2-1,NA,CASSLARLAGPDEQFF,TGTGCCAGCAGCTTAGCAAGGCTAGCGGGACCCGATGAGCAGTTCTTC
TRBD1,TRBV2,13,TRBJ2-2,few,CALRTGDTGELFF,TGTGCCTTACGGACAGGGGACACCGGGGAGCTGTTTTTT
NA,TRBV5-1,15,TRBJ1-1,few,CASSSVGIQNTEAFF,TGCGCCAGCAGCTCGGTCGGGATCCAGAACACTGAAGCTTTCTTT
TRBD1,TRBV7-9,15,TRBJ2-7,NA,CASSAWTGTGGEQYF,TGTGCCAGCAGCGCCTGGACAGGGACCGGTGGGGAGCAGTACTTC
NA,TRBV6-6,12,TRBJ1-1,few,CASSYGGSEAFF,TGTGCCAGCAGTTACGGTGGCTCTGAAGCTTTCTTT
NA,TRBV3-1,16,TRBJ2-5,NA,CASSPIKRGYQETQYF,TGTGCCAGCAGCCCAATCAAAAGGGGGTACCAAGAGACCCAGTACTTC
TRBD2,TRBV6-1,17,TRBJ2-5,NA,CASSQYDGTSGQETQYF,TGTGCCAGCAGTCAATATGACGGGACTAGCGGACAAGAGACCCAGTACTTC
TRBD1,TRBV27,15,TRBJ1-1,NA,CASSSPTTGDTEAFF,TGTGCCAGCAGTTCCCCCACTACAGGGGACACTGAAGCTTTCTTT
NA,TRBV5-5,15,TRBJ2-1,many,CASATWGDGYNEQFF,TGTGCCAGCGCCACTTGGGGGGATGGGTACAATGAGCAGTTCTTC
NA,TRBV27,16,TRBJ2-2,NA,CASSLPGPTNTGELFF,TGTGCCAGCAGTCTCCCCGGACCTACGAACACCGGGGAGCTGTTTTTT
TRBD2,TRBV9,13,TRBJ2-7,few,CASSTTLANEQYF,TGTGCCAGCAGCACCACACTAGCGAACGAGCAGTACTTC
NA,TRBV9,18,TRBJ2-3,few,CASSVATRVNGGVDTQYF,TGTGCCAGCAGCGTAGCTACACGCGTTAATGGCGGGGTGGATACGCAGTATTTT
NA,TRBV7-2,13,TRBJ2-5,NA,CASSPDSEETQYF,TGTGCCAGCAGCCCGGACAGCGAAGAGACCCAGTACTTC
NA,TRBV4-1,14,TRBJ2-5,NA,CASSQGARGETQYF,TGCGCCAGCAGCCAAGGGGCGAGGGGAGAGACCCAGTACTTC
NA,TRBV30,13,TRBJ2-3,NA,CAWSGLVADTQYF,TGTGCCTGGAGTGGTCTAGTCGCAGATACGCAGTATTTT
TRBD1,TRBV3-1,17,TRBJ1-3,NA,CASSRRTGPNSGNTIYF,TGTGCCAGCAGCCGGAGGACAGGGCCCAACTCTGGAAACACCATATATTTT